This passage covers 8 T cell receptor beta chains from one sample sequenced in a study of cytotoxic CD8 clonotypes in ibrutinib-treated CLL. Assay: immunoSEQ multiplex PCR; the TCRdb copy retains only in-frame clones and omits some. The sample carries over 100,000 clones, 58% recorded once. The sequences come from PBMCs, collected after 24 months of ibrutinib treatment. The receptors originated from a human donor with chronic lymphocytic leukemia.

The genes are TRBV27 and TRBJ2-7; TRBD2 agrees at 8 bases. Germline V gene data show CDR1 as MNHEY and CDR2 as SMNVEV (reference sequence). This CDR3 spans 15 amino acids. After removal of 1 base from V and 7 bases from J, the junction contained 9 bases not matched to a gene. CDR3 region: CASSLLGTSPIEQYF. CDR3 coding DNA: TGTGCCAGCAGTTTATTGGGGACTAGTCCGATTGAGCAGTACTTC.

The rearrangement links TRBV19 to TRBJ2-1; 7 bases are shared with TRBD1. The trim removed 5 bases at V and 6 bases at J, leaving 10 bases unmatched. The CDR3 has 15 amino acids. The germline gives CDR1 LNHDA, CDR2 SQIVND (reference sequence). DNA of the CDR3: TGTGCCAGTAGTTCCGAGGGGGCAGGGGGCAATGAGCAGTTCTTC. Its protein is CASSSEGAGGNEQFF.

The rearrangement joins TRBV7-2 to TRBJ2-1; 10 nucleotides align to TRBD1. Looked up from germline, CDR1 is SGHTA and CDR2 is FQGNSA. The junction had 11 bases not matched to a gene; V was cut back by 6 bases and J by 9 bases. CDR3 length equals 15 residues. The CDR3 DNA is TGTGCCAGCAGAACCGGGACAGGGGATTTGAGTGAGCAGTTCTTC. Residues: CASRTGTGDLSEQFF.

This chain connects TRBV5-6 to TRBJ2-3, with 9 bases identical to TRBD2. CDR3 length: 16 residues. Germline loops: CDR1 SGHDT, CDR2 YYEEEE. Trimming at V came to 3 bases and at J to 0 bases, leaving 5 bases not matched to a gene. In DNA, the CDR3 is TGTGCCAGCAGCTCTTTAGCGGGGGTTAGCACAGATACGCAGTATTTT. Translation gives CASSSLAGVSTDTQYF.

The CDR3 reads CASSLVPPSGGTTDTQYF. The CDR3 DNA reads TGCGCCAGCAGCTTGGTCCCCCCTAGCGGGGGGACGACAGATACGCAGTATTTT. V usage is TRBV5-1 and J usage is TRBJ2-3, with 11 bases identical to TRBD2. The germline CDR1 and CDR2 sequences are SGHRS and YFSETQ. The CDR3 sequence is 18 residues long. Unmatched junction bases numbered 9, after V lost 0 bases and J lost 3 bases.

In DNA form, the CDR3 reads TGCAGCGTTCAACAGGGCGCGCCGGGGGAGACCCAGTACTTC. It yields the protein CSVQQGAPGETQYF. V usage is TRBV29-1 and J usage is TRBJ2-5, with D perhaps matching TRBD1 (6 bases). Germline CDR1 is SQVTM and CDR2 is ANQGSEA. The CDR3 consists of 14 residues. V was cut by 5 bases and J by 5 bases, with 18 bases left in between.

This CDR3 reads CASSSRSTGRDTEAFF. Here the CDR3 DNA reads TGTGCCAGCAGCTCACGGTCTACGGGTCGGGACACTGAAGCTTTCTTT. The rearrangement uses TRBV7-9 and TRBJ1-1; D call uncertain. The CDR3 has 16 amino acids. Deletions cut 4 bases from V and 3 bases from J, with 18 bases between. Per germline, CDR1 SEHNR and CDR2 FQNEAQ (reference sequence).

The V call is TRBV23-1, the J call TRBJ1-2, with D possibly being TRBD1 (5 bases). TRBV23-1 is an open reading frame whose function is uncertain. CDR3 length: 14 residues. V was clipped by 10 bases and J by 4 bases, with 19 bases between them. In nucleotides, the CDR3 is TGCGCCACTACCTATAAGATGGGGGGCTATGGCTACACCTTC. Protein product: CATTYKMGGYGYTF.